One and the same sample provided the 11 T cell receptor beta chains below, sequenced in a study of blood T cell repertoires in COVID-19. The protocol was immunoSEQ multiplex PCR, while the TCRdb copy is restricted to in-frame clones and leaves out a portion. The repertoire holds 150,000 or so clones, approximately 92% seen once, with approximately 4.6% in the top ten. Sequenced material: peripheral blood. These receptors were collected from a woman between 45 and 60 years old with acute or convalescent COVID-19.

The chain couples TRBV25-1 to TRBJ2-7; tentative D call: TRBD1 (6 bases). The length of the CDR3 is 15 residues. Germline V gives CDR1 MGHDK, CDR2 SYGVNS. Trimming removed 2 bases from V and 3 bases from J, with 14 bases in between. The CDR3 bases are TGTGCCAGCAGTGAACTGTTAGGGACAAACTACGAGCAGTACTTC. Its protein is CASSELLGTNYEQYF.

J is TRBJ1-2 and V is TRBV4-1; possibly TRBD1 for D (6 bases). Trimming shortened V by 2 bases and J by 6 bases, and 13 bases separated the two germline ends. There are 14 residues in the CDR3. The germline gives CDR1 MGHRA, CDR2 YSYEKL. The CDR3 loop reads CASSQPGTQNGYTF. CDR3 bases: TGCGCCAGCAGCCAACCCGGGACACAGAATGGCTACACCTTC.

DNA for the CDR3: TGTGCCAGCAGCCCCTACGGGAGGTTTTATTCATACGATACGCAGTATTTT. Its translation is CASSPYGRFYSYDTQYF. The chain couples TRBV5-8 to TRBJ2-3, with 7 nucleotides matching TRBD2. J gave up 6 bases and V 4 bases, and 17 bases lay outside the gene matches. Germline V gene lookup returns CDR1 SGHTS and CDR2 YDEGEE. CDR3 length: 17 amino acids.

DNA for the CDR3: TGTGCCAGCAGCGTAGAGGTCGGACAGCAACACAGCTCTGGGGCCAACGTCCTGACTTTC. Translating it yields CASSVEVGQQHSSGANVLTF. The chain joins TRBV9 to TRBJ2-6; a possible D gene is TRBD1 (6 bases). Germline V lookup: CDR1 SGDLS, CDR2 YYNGEE. The CDR3 is 20 amino acids. V lost 0 bases, J lost 0 bases, and 19 bases lay in between.

The rearrangement links TRBV24-1 to TRBJ2-4, with 9 bases matching TRBD1. The CDR3 contains 16 residues. CDR1 is KGHDR, CDR2 SFDVKD, per germline. V dropped 9 bases and J dropped 8; count of bases not matched to a gene: 16. The chain's CDR3 is CATAGTGRTVKDIQYF. CDR3 DNA: TGTGCCACCGCCGGGACAGGGAGGACGGTAAAGGACATTCAGTACTTC.

The chain uses TRBV10-3 and TRBJ1-5, with D hard to call. The CDR3 is 12 residues long. Trimming took 10 bases from V and 9 from J, leaving 16 bases between them. Germline values: CDR1 ENHRY, CDR2 SYGVKD. The CDR3 region is CATQRSEGPQHF. DNA for the CDR3: TGTGCCACCCAGAGGAGCGAGGGGCCCCAGCATTTT.

The chain joins TRBV5-1 to TRBJ1-1; 11 bases match TRBD1. This CDR3 is 14 amino acids long. CDR1 SGHRS and CDR2 YFSETQ come from the germline V gene. V shed 4 bases and J 8 bases; nucleotides not matched to a gene: 7. The chain's CDR3 is CASSRGQGGREAFF. CDR3 in DNA: TGCGCCAGCAGCCGGGGACAGGGGGGAAGAGAAGCTTTCTTT.

The chain links TRBV4-1 to TRBJ1-5; tentative D call: TRBD1 (6 bases). Per the germline V gene, CDR1 is MGHRA and CDR2 is YSYEKL. The CDR3 is made up of 14 amino acids. V was shortened by 1 base and J by 5 bases, with 9 bases between the two germline ends. CDR3 sequence: CASSQATGYQPQHF. Here the CDR3 DNA reads TGCGCCAGCAGCCAAGCAACAGGGTATCAGCCCCAGCATTTT.

A few counts support this clone. The chain couples TRBV11-2 to TRBJ2-7; 8 bases agree with TRBD1. CDR1 is SGHAT, CDR2 FQNNGV, per germline. This CDR3 comprises 14 residues. Germline trimming cut 4 bases from V and 4 bases from J; bases unmatched to any gene: 6. The CDR3 loop is CASSWGTGDYEQYF. For the CDR3, the DNA is TGTGCCAGCAGCTGGGGGACAGGTGATTACGAGCAGTACTTC.

The chain uses TRBV5-1 and TRBJ1-2; D gene unclear. The CDR3 sequence is 13 residues long. Trimming removed 1 base at V and 7 bases at J, with 11 bases between. The germline V gene encodes CDR1 SGHRS and CDR2 YFSETQ. The CDR3 reads CASSLWLGLGYTF. CDR3 in DNA: TGCGCCAGCAGCTTGTGGCTTGGTCTTGGCTACACCTTC.

The chain employs TRBV6-5 and TRBJ2-5, with D perhaps TRBD2 (5 bases). Germline assignment: CDR1 MNHEY and CDR2 SVGAGI. Trimming removed 6 bases from V and 5 bases from J, with 16 bases in between. The CDR3 loop spans 14 amino acids. For the CDR3, the DNA is TGTGCCAGCAGGCTCGGGAACCTGGAGGAGACCCAGTACTTC. Amino acid sequence: CASRLGNLEETQYF.